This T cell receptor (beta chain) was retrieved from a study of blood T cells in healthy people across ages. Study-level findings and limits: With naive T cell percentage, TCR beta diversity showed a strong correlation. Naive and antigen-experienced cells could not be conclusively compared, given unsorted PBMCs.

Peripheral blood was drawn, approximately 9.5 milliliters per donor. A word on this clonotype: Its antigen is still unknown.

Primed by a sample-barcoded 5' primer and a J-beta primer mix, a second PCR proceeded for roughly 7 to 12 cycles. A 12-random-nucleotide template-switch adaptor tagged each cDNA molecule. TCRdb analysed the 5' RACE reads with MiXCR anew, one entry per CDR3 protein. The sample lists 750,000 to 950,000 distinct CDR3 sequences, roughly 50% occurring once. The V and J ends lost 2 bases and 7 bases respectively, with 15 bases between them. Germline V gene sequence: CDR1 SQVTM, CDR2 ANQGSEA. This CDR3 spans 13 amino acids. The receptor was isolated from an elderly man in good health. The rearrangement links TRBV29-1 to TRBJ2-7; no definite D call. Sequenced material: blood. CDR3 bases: TGCAGCGTTGAATTAGGCGGCCTAGAGGAGCAGTACTTC. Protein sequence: CSVELGGLEEQYF.